Shown below are 27 T cell receptor beta chains from a single sample sequenced in a study of cytomegalovirus exposure and HLA in healthy donors. PCR involved 60 Vbeta and 13 Jbeta primers. Sequenced by immunoSEQ multiplex PCR; TCRdb stores in-frame clones only, minus some. The sample has 150,000 to 200,000 clones, roughly 90% seen once; the top ten hold around 0.21%. Sequencing used PBMCs. The receptor set was obtained from a girl less than two years old in good health and CMV-seronegative.

Note on this clone: A read error may account for a junction end that differs from germline. V and J are TRBV7-9 and TRBJ2-1; maybe TRBD2 (6 bases). Germline V gives CDR1 SEHNR, CDR2 FQNEAQ (reference sequence). CDR3 length equals 16 residues. CDR3 sequence: CSSSLGGGIGWNEQFF. In DNA, the CDR3 is TGTTCCAGCAGCTTAGGAGGCGGGATAGGCTGGAATGAGCAGTTCTTC.

This CDR3 is CASSLLTGGLGTEAFF. Here the CDR3 DNA reads TGTGCCAGCAGCTTGTTAACAGGGGGCCTGGGCACTGAAGCTTTCTTT. The V gene is TRBV5-4, the J gene TRBJ1-1, with 9 bases aligning to TRBD1. Germline values: CDR1 SGHNT, CDR2 YYREEE (reference sequence). V lost 1 base, J lost 4 bases, and 8 bases stayed unmatched. The CDR3 runs to 16 residues.

The chain joins TRBV7-2 to TRBJ2-7, with 10 bases that match TRBD2. The CDR3 consists of 15 residues. V lost 6 bases to trimming and J lost 2 bases; unmatched junction nucleotides: 7. The germline gives CDR1 SGHTA, CDR2 FQGNSA. Here the CDR3 reads CASRVRAGGPYEQYF. In nucleotides, the CDR3 is TGTGCCAGCAGGGTCCGAGCGGGGGGGCCCTACGAGCAGTACTTC.

V usage is TRBV7-2 and J usage is TRBJ2-7; a weak D match, TRBD2 (5 bases). CDR3 size: 15 residues. Germline CDR1 is SGHTA and CDR2 is FQGNSA. Deletions cut 2 bases from V and 9 bases from J, with 20 bases between. The CDR3 sequence is CASSLYFSDLSAQYF. The CDR3 DNA reads TGTGCCAGCAGCTTATATTTTTCGGACTTATCTGCGCAGTACTTC.

The chain recombines TRBV19 with TRBJ2-7; the D gene is possibly TRBD1 (6 bases). The germline V gene has CDR1 LNHDA and CDR2 SQIVND (reference sequence). The CDR3 loop spans 15 amino acids. Trimming cost V 4 bases and J 3 bases, with 16 bases left between them. The CDR3 sequence is CASSTGGLRGYEQYF. CDR3 DNA sequence: TGTGCCAGTAGTACTGGGGGCTTACGGGGCTACGAGCAGTACTTC.

The chain is built from TRBV30 and TRBJ2-1; TRBD2 matches 11 bases. The CDR3 is 18 amino acids. Germline V gene sequence: CDR1 GTSNPN, CDR2 SVGIG (reference sequence). The V segment lost 3 bases and the J segment 6 bases; nucleotides outside the gene matches: 16. CDR3 sequence (DNA): TGTGCCTGGAGCCACCTTTCCCGACTAGCGGGAATGAGCAATGAGCAGTTCTTC. Residues: CAWSHLSRLAGMSNEQFF.

The V and J genes are TRBV30 and TRBJ2-7, with D possibly TRBD2 on 5 matching bases. The CDR3 contains 18 residues. V was clipped by 1 base and J by 3 bases, with 25 bases between them. Germline V gene sequence: CDR1 GTSNPN, CDR2 SVGIG (reference sequence). In DNA form, the CDR3 reads TGTGCCTGGAGTGCCGACGGGGTCAGGAGTAGGAGTCTCTACGAGCAGTACTTC. It codes for CAWSADGVRSRSLYEQYF.

The genes are TRBV30 and TRBJ1-5; unclear D gene. Per the germline V gene, CDR1 is GTSNPN and CDR2 is SVGIG (reference sequence). This CDR3 spans 13 amino acids. Trimming took 5 bases from V and 2 from J, leaving 10 bases between them. CDR3 loop: CAWSTLGNQPQHF. CDR3 DNA: TGTGCCTGGTCAACTTTGGGCAATCAGCCCCAGCATTTT.

This clone was observed a handful of times. This chain joins TRBV25-1 and TRBJ2-2; D possibly corresponds to TRBD1 (5 bases). CDR1 and CDR2 (germline): MGHDK, SYGVNS. The CDR3 extends over 13 amino acids. V gave up 0 bases and J gave up 8 bases, with 7 bases separating them. The CDR3 region has the DNA TGTGCCAGCAGTGAATATGGGGCAGGGGAGCTGTTTTTT. This sequence encodes CASSEYGAGELFF.

The V and J genes are TRBV15 and TRBJ1-4; D gene uncertain. The CDR3 has 15 amino acids. Germline V gives CDR1 LNHNV, CDR2 YYDKDF (reference sequence). Trimming pared 1 base from V and 4 bases from J, leaving 10 bases between. CDR3 residues: CATSRVTDYNEKLFF. Here the CDR3 DNA reads TGTGCCACCAGCAGAGTAACAGATTATAATGAAAAACTGTTTTTT.

On this clone: Other DNA sequences within the sample encode an identical CDR3. J is TRBJ1-3 and V is TRBV9, with 8 nucleotides matching TRBD1. Germline CDR1 SGDLS, CDR2 YYNGEE. The CDR3 length is 14 residues. Trimming cost V 2 bases and J 4 bases; bases outside gene matches: 2. The CDR3 DNA reads TGTGCCAGCAGCGTCCAGGGGGCAGGAAACACCATATATTTT. This codes for CASSVQGAGNTIYF.

The V call is TRBV4-1, the J call TRBJ2-5; 7 bases are a match to TRBD1. Germline CDR1 reads MGHRA; CDR2 reads YSYEKL. This CDR3 is 15 amino acids long. The ends lost 1 base at V and 2 bases at J; junction bases unmatched: 4. The CDR3 is CASSQGDRDQETQYF. The CDR3 nucleotides are TGCGCCAGCAGCCAAGGTGACAGGGATCAAGAGACCCAGTACTTC.

This chain uses TRBV30 with TRBJ2-1, with TRBD1 as a possible D gene (5 bases). Germline V gives CDR1 GTSNPN, CDR2 SVGIG (reference sequence). The CDR3 runs 13 residues. Trimming stripped 5 bases from V and 3 bases from J, with 11 bases between. This CDR3 is CAWDSLRYNEQFF. The CDR3 coding sequence is TGTGCCTGGGACAGTCTACGCTACAATGAGCAGTTCTTC.

This rearrangement joins TRBV27 to TRBJ1-1, with TRBD1 matching over 8 bases. The CDR3 has 14 amino acids. Per the germline V gene, CDR1 is MNHEY and CDR2 is SMNVEV (reference sequence). The J segment lost 7 bases and the V segment lost 5 bases, leaving 9 bases of the junction unmatched. The CDR3 nucleotides are TGTGCCAGCAGTCCCTGGAACACAGGGGGTGAAGCTTTCTTT. Its translation is CASSPWNTGGEAFF.

V gene TRBV27 combines with J gene TRBJ2-2, with 12 positions matching TRBD2. Germline V gene data show CDR1 as MNHEY and CDR2 as SMNVEV (reference sequence). The junction had 4 bases not matched to a gene; V was cut back by 4 bases and J by 4 bases. The CDR3 sequence is 16 residues long. CDR3 sequence: CASSSTSGRITGELFF. CDR3 bases: TGTGCCAGCAGTTCTACTAGCGGGAGGATCACCGGGGAGCTGTTTTTT.

The rearrangement links TRBV7-9 to TRBJ1-2; TRBD1 aligns across 12 bases. The ends lost 2 bases at V and 4 bases at J; junction bases unmatched: 2. CDR1 is SEHNR and CDR2 is FQNEAQ in the germline V gene (reference sequence). The CDR3 contains 15 residues. The CDR3 is CASSLSGQGAYGYTF. The CDR3 region has the DNA TGTGCCAGCAGCTTATCGGGACAGGGGGCCTATGGCTACACCTTC.

The V gene is TRBV5-4, the J gene TRBJ1-4; tentative D call: TRBD1 (5 bases). This CDR3 has 14 residues. Looked up from germline, CDR1 is SGHNT and CDR2 is YYREEE (reference sequence). V gave up 0 bases and J gave up 8 bases, with 11 bases separating them. The DNA for the CDR3 is TGTGCCAGCAGCTTGGGGGGCTCAGGGGAAAAACTGTTTTTT. Translating it yields CASSLGGSGEKLFF.

This chain uses TRBV14 with TRBJ2-7; TRBD2 agrees at 7 bases. CDR3 length: 14 amino acids. CDR1 SGHDN and CDR2 FVKESK come from the germline V gene. V dropped 5 bases and J dropped 7; count of bases not matched to a gene: 11. The CDR3 spells CASSTRDYVYEQYF. The CDR3 coding sequence is TGTGCCAGCAGCACCCGGGACTATGTCTATGAGCAGTACTTC.

V gene TRBV5-8 combines with J gene TRBJ2-3, with TRBD1 matching over 7 bases. The CDR3 covers 16 residues. Germline loops: CDR1 SGHTS, CDR2 YDEGEE. With 3 bases clipped from V and 1 base from J, the junction kept 8 bases outside the gene matches. This chain's CDR3 is CASSSGQARGTDTQYF. CDR3 nucleotides: TGTGCCAGCAGCTCTGGACAGGCTCGAGGCACAGATACGCAGTATTTT.

The rearrangement links TRBV11-2 to TRBJ2-2; D is unresolved. CDR3 length: 18 residues. CDR1 is SGHAT, CDR2 FQNNGV, per germline. Trimming removed 4 bases at V and 4 bases at J, with 22 bases between. The CDR3 loop reads CASSSLGEGGLGTGELFF. Here the CDR3 DNA reads TGTGCCAGCAGCTCACTCGGCGAAGGCGGATTGGGCACCGGGGAGCTGTTTTTT.

The chain links TRBV5-1 to TRBJ2-3, with D possibly being TRBD1 (6 bases). CDR3 size: 16 residues. V dropped 4 bases and J dropped 0 bases, with 15 bases sitting between them. Germline-derived CDR1 and CDR2 are SGHRS and YFSETQ. The CDR3 sequence is CASSQPGQSSTDTQYF. The CDR3 nucleotides are TGCGCCAGCAGCCAGCCGGGACAATCTAGCACAGATACGCAGTATTTT.

The rearrangement uses TRBV14 and TRBJ1-1; D unresolved. This CDR3 spans 14 amino acids. V lost 0 bases, J lost 1 base, and 6 bases lay in between. Germline assignment: CDR1 SGHDN and CDR2 FVKESK. DNA for the CDR3: TGTGCCAGCAGCCAAGACGGGTGGAACACTGAAGCTTTCTTT. Protein sequence: CASSQDGWNTEAFF.

The rearrangement joins TRBV5-4 to TRBJ1-2; weak D call: TRBD1 (6 bases). The germline V and J ends were trimmed by 1 base and 6 bases, with 16 bases remaining between them. CDR3 size: 15 residues. The germline gives CDR1 SGHNT, CDR2 YYREEE (reference sequence). CDR3: CASSLMSAGVNGYTF. The CDR3 nucleotides are TGTGCCAGCAGCTTGATGTCCGCAGGGGTTAATGGCTACACCTTC.

This chain joins TRBV6-5 and TRBJ2-4; tentatively, D is TRBD1 (6 bases). Looked up from germline, CDR1 is MNHEY and CDR2 is SVGAGI. The CDR3 loop spans 15 amino acids. The V and J ends lost 0 bases and 13 bases respectively, with 19 bases between them. The CDR3 DNA follows: TGTGCCAGCAGTTACTCGAACAGGGTTGGAAGCCGACAGTACTTC. Translated: CASSYSNRVGSRQYF.

In its sample, this clone was seen once. The V call is TRBV9, the J call TRBJ1-1; D ambiguous. The V end was cut by 3 bases, the J end by 5 bases, with 8 bases between. The CDR3 is 12 residues long. Germline values: CDR1 SGDLS, CDR2 YYNGEE. CDR3 in amino acids: CASSAPRTEAFF. CDR3 sequence (DNA): TGTGCCAGCAGCGCACCCCGGACTGAAGCTTTCTTT.

The CDR3 DNA is TGCGCCAGCAGCTTGGCCCCGGAGGGCAATGAAAAACTGTTTTTT. It translates to CASSLAPEGNEKLFF. This chain uses TRBV5-1 with TRBJ1-4; no clear D gene. Trimming stripped 0 bases from V and 5 bases from J, with 11 bases between. The germline V gene encodes CDR1 SGHRS and CDR2 YFSETQ. CDR3 length equals 15 residues. Full variable domain (missing parts from reference TRBV5-1 and TRBJ1-4): KAGVTQTPRYLIKTRGQQVTLSCSPISGHRSVSWYQQTPGQGLQFLFEYFSETQRNKGNFPGRFSGRQFSNSRSEMNVSTLELGDSALYLCASSLAPEGNEKLFFGSGTQLSVL.

This clone was seen just once. This sequence joins TRBV5-1 and TRBJ2-3; 7 positions match TRBD2. The J segment lost 5 bases and the V segment lost 7 bases, leaving 10 bases of the junction unmatched. Germline CDR1 and CDR2: SGHRS and YFSETQ. This CDR3 contains 14 residues. CDR3 in DNA: TGCGCCAGCTGCCCCAGCGGGACTGTAGATACGCAGTATTTT. It specifies CASCPSGTVDTQYF.